The 24 T cell receptor beta chains given below trace back to one sample, sequenced in a study of shared clonotypes between healthy human individuals. Assay used: immunoSEQ multiplex PCR; TCRdb lists only in-frame clones, some missing. Here the sample spans 2 million to 2.5 million clones, approximately 95% being singletons. The specimen sequenced was naive CD4+ T cells from PBMCs. The sample's subset: CD45RA+ positively selected. The receptors shown here come from a young man in good health. Some clones in this sample may be carry-over from other donors' samples.

A remark on this clone: The same CDR3 can be traced to other DNA sequences in this sample. The rearrangement uses TRBV9 and TRBJ2-1, with TRBD2 matching 12 bases. CDR3 size: 15 residues. Losses at the gene ends were 2 bases for V and 4 bases for J; bases not matched to a gene: 1. In germline, CDR1 is SGDLS, CDR2 YYNGEE. CDR3 nucleotide sequence: TGTGCCAGCAGCGTCCTAGCGGGAGGGTACAATGAGCAGTTCTTC. It yields the protein CASSVLAGGYNEQFF.

The genes are TRBV4-1 and TRBJ1-1, with 10 nucleotides matching TRBD1. V shed 2 bases, J shed 6 bases, and the junction held 6 bases outside the gene matches. Germline V CDR1 and CDR2: MGHRA, YSYEKL. CDR3 length: 15 amino acids. The CDR3 nucleotides read TGCGCCAGCAGCCAAACAGGGACAGGGGACGCTGAAGCTTTCTTT. It specifies CASSQTGTGDAEAFF.

The V call is TRBV7-9, the J call TRBJ1-3, with D hard to call. Germline CDR1 SEHNR, CDR2 FQNEAQ (reference sequence). This CDR3 is built from 15 residues. V gave up 1 base and J gave up 0 bases, with 7 bases separating them. The CDR3 protein is CASSLVGASGNTIYF. DNA for the CDR3: TGTGCCAGCAGCTTAGTGGGCGCCTCTGGAAACACCATATATTTT.

A note on this clone: The same CDR3 also results from other DNA sequences found in this sample. This rearrangement joins TRBV6-1 to TRBJ1-5; no clear D gene. The V gene lost 6 bases and the J gene lost 0 bases, with 6 bases spanning the gap. Germline V gene data show CDR1 as MNHNS and CDR2 as SASEGT. The CDR3 is 13 amino acids. This chain's CDR3 is CASRRDSNQPQHF. CDR3 DNA sequence: TGTGCCAGCAGAAGGGATAGCAATCAGCCCCAGCATTTT.

V and J are TRBV6-1 and TRBJ1-5, with 9 bases identical to TRBD1. CDR1 and CDR2 (germline): MNHNS, SASEGT. The CDR3 is 15 residues long. J gave up 5 bases and V 4 bases, and 6 bases lay outside the gene matches. In nucleotides, the CDR3 is TGTGCCAGCAGTGCTCTCCGGGACAGGGATCAGCCCCAGCATTTT. It encodes CASSALRDRDQPQHF.

Only one count was recorded for this clone. The chain couples TRBV9 to TRBJ2-7; 12 bases are a match to TRBD2. With V trimmed by 4 bases and J by 5 bases, 7 bases remained unmatched. From germline, CDR1 is SGDLS and CDR2 YYNGEE. This CDR3 contains 15 residues. CDR3 bases: TGTGCCAGCAGCACCGGACTAGCGGGAATCCACGAGCAGTACTTC. Translating it yields CASSTGLAGIHEQYF.

This clone was recorded only once. The V gene is TRBV4-2, the J gene TRBJ2-5; the D gene is possibly TRBD2 (5 bases). CDR3 size: 14 residues. CDR1 and CDR2 (germline): LGHNA, YNFKEQ. V dropped 0 bases and J dropped 1 base, with 6 bases sitting between them. CDR3: CASSQDSGQETQYF. The CDR3 region has the DNA TGTGCCAGCAGCCAAGACAGCGGCCAAGAGACCCAGTACTTC.

This rearrangement joins TRBV28 to TRBJ1-1; 10 nucleotides match TRBD1. The ends lost 6 bases at V and 3 bases at J; junction bases unmatched: 10. The V gene's germline CDR1 is MDHEN and CDR2 SYDVKM. CDR3 size: 16 residues. The CDR3 nucleotides read TGTGCCAGCAGCCCCTGGCCCGGGACAGGGGACACTGAAGCTTTCTTT. Amino acid sequence: CASSPWPGTGDTEAFF.

To note about this clone: Other DNA variants within this sample encode the same CDR3. The V gene is TRBV28, the J gene TRBJ1-4; weak D call: TRBD1 (6 bases). V gave up 3 bases and J gave up 8 bases, with 10 bases separating them. In germline, CDR1 is MDHEN, CDR2 SYDVKM. The CDR3 runs to 13 residues. The CDR3 spells CASSLGGEEKLFF. The CDR3 coding sequence is TGTGCCAGCAGTTTGGGGGGCGAAGAAAAACTGTTTTTT.

The chain joins TRBV7-9 to TRBJ2-1; 7 nucleotides match TRBD2. The V gene end was trimmed by 4 bases and the J gene end by 0 bases; junction bases not matched to a gene: 12. Germline V gives CDR1 SEHNR, CDR2 FQNEAQ (reference sequence). The CDR3 has 18 residues. The CDR3 bases are TGTGCCAGCAGCTGGTTAACAACTAGCGCCCTCTCCTACAATGAGCAGTTCTTC. This encodes CASSWLTTSALSYNEQFF. Filled out from reference TRBV7-9 and TRBJ2-1, the complete variable domain reads DTGVSQNPRHKITKRGQNVTFRCDPISEHNRLYWYRQTLGQGPEFLTYFQNEAQLEKSRLLSDRFSAERPKGSFSTLEIQRTEQGDSAMYLCASSWLTTSALSYNEQFFGPGTRLTVL.

V usage is TRBV21-1 and J usage is TRBJ2-2; TRBD1 is the table's D call, not checked against the DNA. TRBV21-1 is described as a pseudogene. This CDR3 has 14 residues. CDR3: CASSAGGYTGELFF. CDR3 nucleotide sequence: TGTGCCAGCAGCGCAGGGGGATACACCGGGGAGCTGTTTTTT.

This chain links TRBV5-1 with TRBJ2-7, with TRBD1 identical over 7 bases. The CDR3 sequence is 17 residues long. From germline, CDR1 is SGHRS and CDR2 YFSETQ. The J segment lost 0 bases and the V segment lost 3 bases, leaving 12 bases of the junction unmatched. The CDR3 DNA reads TGCGCCAGCAGCTGGGGGACCTGGACAGGAATCTCCTACGAGCAGTACTTC. Its translation: CASSWGTWTGISYEQYF.

The chain joins TRBV4-3 to TRBJ2-2; a possible D gene is TRBD1 (5 bases). The CDR3 consists of 17 residues. Per the germline V gene, CDR1 is LGHNA and CDR2 is YSLEER. V lost 0 bases and J lost 1, with 12 bases in between. The chain's CDR3 is CASSQDGRGWNTGELFF. The CDR3 DNA sequence: TGCGCCAGCAGCCAAGATGGAAGGGGTTGGAACACCGGGGAGCTGTTTTTT.

This sequence joins TRBV27 and TRBJ1-1; D gene ambiguous. CDR3 length: 12 residues. With 6 bases removed from V and 3 bases from J, the gap between germline ends came to 8 bases. From germline, CDR1 is MNHEY and CDR2 SMNVEV (reference sequence). CDR3 bases: TGTGCCAGCAGAAATCTCTACACTGAAGCTTTCTTT. This codes for CASRNLYTEAFF.

The rearrangement uses TRBV7-9 and TRBJ2-7; D call uncertain. The V end lost 4 bases, the J end lost 6 bases, and 10 bases lay between the germline ends. Germline V gives CDR1 SEHNR, CDR2 FQNEAQ (reference sequence). The CDR3 runs 12 residues. The CDR3 spells CASSYFSLEQYF. Written as DNA, the CDR3 is TGTGCCAGCAGCTACTTTTCTCTCGAGCAGTACTTC.

The chain has TRBV21-1 and TRBJ2-7; the DNA was not compared with TRBD1, the D call given in the table. TRBV21-1 represents a pseudogene. The CDR3 sequence is 14 residues long. CDR3 protein: CASSRDRGFWEQYF. The CDR3 DNA follows: TGTGCCAGCAGCCGGGACAGGGGGTTTTGGGAGCAGTACTTC.

Note on this clone: The sample holds other DNA sequences that translate to the same CDR3. V is TRBV27 and J is TRBJ2-7, with 10 bases matching TRBD2. Germline lookup yields CDR1 MNHEY and CDR2 SMNVEV (reference sequence). The J segment lost 6 bases and the V segment lost 3 bases, leaving 8 bases of the junction unmatched. The CDR3 is made up of 15 amino acids. CDR3 region: CASSFLLAGVSEQYF. The CDR3 coding sequence is TGTGCCAGCAGTTTTTTGCTAGCGGGAGTTAGCGAGCAGTACTTC.

The CDR3 sequence is CASSRMGGGNTIYF. The CDR3 coding sequence is TGTGCCAGCAGCCGAATGGGAGGTGGAAACACCATATATTTT. The V and J genes are TRBV6-1 and TRBJ1-3; D gene uncertain. Germline V gene sequence: CDR1 MNHNS, CDR2 SASEGT. V was cut by 6 bases and J by 3 bases, with 12 bases left in between. The length of the CDR3 is 14 residues.

V and J are TRBV7-3 and TRBJ2-7; 10 bases agree with TRBD1. This CDR3 has 14 amino acids. The V segment lost 2 bases and the J segment 6 bases; nucleotides outside the gene matches: 4. Germline loops: CDR1 SGHTA, CDR2 FQGTGA. This chain's CDR3 is CASSLGTGEREQYF. CDR3 nucleotide sequence: TGTGCCAGCAGCTTAGGGACAGGGGAGCGCGAGCAGTACTTC.

This chain links TRBV19 with TRBJ2-7; 11 bases align to TRBD2. Germline CDR1 and CDR2: LNHDA and SQIVND (reference sequence). Trimming at V came to 4 bases and at J to 2 bases, leaving 10 bases not matched to a gene. The CDR3 has 17 residues. The CDR3 region has the DNA TGTGCCAGTAGTAAGAGACTAGCGGGAAGCGGGACCTACGAGCAGTACTTC. Translation gives CASSKRLAGSGTYEQYF.

The chain joins TRBV5-1 to TRBJ2-7; 8 bases are a match to TRBD1. With 7 bases clipped from V and 2 bases from J, the junction kept 8 bases outside the gene matches. The CDR3 length is 14 residues. The V gene's germline CDR1 is SGHRS and CDR2 YFSETQ. As DNA, the CDR3 is TGCGCCAGCGAACCCGGGACAGGTACCTACGAGCAGTACTTC. It encodes CASEPGTGTYEQYF. The full variable domain, its missing parts supplied by reference TRBV5-1 and TRBJ2-7, is KAGVTQTPRYLIKTRGQQVTLSCSPISGHRSVSWYQQTPGQGLQFLFEYFSETQRNKGNFPGRFSGRQFSNSRSEMNVSTLELGDSALYLCASEPGTGTYEQYFGPGTRLTVT.

This clone was detected only once. The genes are TRBV30 and TRBJ2-4; weak D call: TRBD2 (6 bases). The CDR3 covers 13 residues. CDR1 and CDR2 from the germline V gene are GTSNPN and SVGIG (reference sequence). V was trimmed by 5 bases and J by 0 bases, leaving 8 bases between them. This CDR3 is CAWAGLAKNIQYF. The CDR3 coding sequence is TGTGCCTGGGCGGGGTTAGCCAAAAACATTCAGTACTTC.

The rearrangement joins TRBV28 to TRBJ1-1; D possibly corresponds to TRBD1 (5 bases). Germline V gene sequence: CDR1 MDHEN, CDR2 SYDVKM. The CDR3 contains 13 residues. Deletions cut 7 bases from V and 4 bases from J, with 13 bases between. DNA for the CDR3: TGTGCCAGCACCCGATCGGGGGGCACTGAAGCTTTCTTT. Translating it yields CASTRSGGTEAFF.

The chain uses TRBV28 and TRBJ1-1; D remains ambiguous. This CDR3 is 14 amino acids long. Germline assignment: CDR1 MDHEN and CDR2 SYDVKM. Deletions cut 1 base from V and 8 bases from J, with 14 bases between. The CDR3, as DNA: TGTGCCAGCAGTTTATCGGGCAGCCCATCGGAAGCTTTCTTT. It translates to CASSLSGSPSEAFF.